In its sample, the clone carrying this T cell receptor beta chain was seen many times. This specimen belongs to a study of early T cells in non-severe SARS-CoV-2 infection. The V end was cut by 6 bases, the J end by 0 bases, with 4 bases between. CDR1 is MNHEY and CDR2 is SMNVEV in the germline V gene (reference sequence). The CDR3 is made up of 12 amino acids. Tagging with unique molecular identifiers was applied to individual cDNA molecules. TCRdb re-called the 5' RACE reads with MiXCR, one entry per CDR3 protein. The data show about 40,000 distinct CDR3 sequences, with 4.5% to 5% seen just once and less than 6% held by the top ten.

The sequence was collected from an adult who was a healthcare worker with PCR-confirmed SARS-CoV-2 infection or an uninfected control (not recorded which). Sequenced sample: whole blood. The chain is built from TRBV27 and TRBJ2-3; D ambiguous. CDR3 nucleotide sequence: TGTGCCAGCAGGACTAGCACAGATACGCAGTATTTT. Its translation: CASRTSTDTQYF.